This entry lists 32 T cell receptor beta chains sequenced from one sample in a study of CD4+ T cells in melanoma (dated 2022 in TCRdb). Library generation was performed with the immunoSEQ multiplex PCR assay. The clones in this table, taken by TCRdb from immuneACCESS, are in-frame only. Not every clone is retained; where verified, under half of the shortfall comes from an unresolved V gene, and the cause of the rest is unknown. Across this sample there are about 140,000 clones, with 80% to 95% seen only once. The ten top clones hold about 1.5% of the sample. The receptor set was obtained from a human donor with melanoma.

The genes are TRBV6-1 and TRBJ1-3; D remains ambiguous. Germline V gives CDR1 MNHNS, CDR2 SASEGT. The CDR3 runs 14 residues. Trimming removed 4 bases at V and 0 bases at J, with 7 bases between. The CDR3 spells CASSGVDSGNTIYF. The CDR3 DNA sequence: TGTGCCAGCAGTGGTGTCGACTCTGGAAACACCATATATTTT.

The chain employs TRBV30 and TRBJ1-1; D is possibly TRBD1 (5 bases). The germline V gene encodes CDR1 GTSNPN and CDR2 SVGIG (reference sequence). The germline V and J ends were trimmed by 2 bases and 1 base, with 14 bases remaining between them. CDR3 length: 15 amino acids. CDR3 protein: CAWSRQGGANTEAFF. In DNA form, the CDR3 reads TGTGCCTGGAGTAGGCAGGGTGGGGCGAACACTGAAGCTTTCTTT.

The rearrangement links TRBV30 to TRBJ2-3, with TRBD2 as a possible D gene (6 bases). CDR1 is GTSNPN and CDR2 is SVGIG in the germline V gene (reference sequence). V was trimmed by 2 bases and J by 8 bases, leaving 17 bases between them. The CDR3 covers 14 residues. CDR3 loop: CAWSRSSGGGTQYF. Here the CDR3 DNA reads TGTGCCTGGAGTCGTAGTAGCGGTGGGGGTACGCAGTATTTT.

The table lists this clone with a few counts. V usage is TRBV7-9 and J usage is TRBJ1-2; 10 bases fit TRBD1. J was trimmed by 0 bases and V by 5 bases; bases with no gene match: 6. Germline values: CDR1 SEHNR, CDR2 FQNEAQ (reference sequence). The CDR3 covers 16 residues. CDR3 sequence: CASSQETGGSNYGYTF. The CDR3 region has the DNA TGTGCCAGCAGCCAAGAGACAGGGGGCTCTAACTATGGCTACACCTTC.

The V call is TRBV7-6, the J call TRBJ1-1; 8 bases map to TRBD1. This CDR3 has 13 residues. The germline gives CDR1 SGHVS, CDR2 FNYEAQ. J lost 11 bases, V lost 5 bases, and 10 bases had no gene match. CDR3 DNA sequence: TGTGCCAGCAGCCCGAGGACAGGGCTTCAGGCTTTCTTT. It is translated as CASSPRTGLQAFF.

This chain links TRBV7-9 with TRBJ1-1; D gene uncertain. Germline V lookup: CDR1 SEHNR, CDR2 FQNEAQ (reference sequence). CDR3 size: 13 residues. V lost 5 bases and J lost 1, with 8 bases in between. The CDR3, as DNA: TGTGCCAGCAGCACCAAACCGAACACTGAAGCTTTCTTT. It yields the protein CASSTKPNTEAFF.

A note on this clone: The same CDR3 also results from other DNA sequences found in this sample. CDR3 sequence reads: CAWSSGGEQYF. CDR3 coding DNA: TGTGCCTGGAGTTCGGGGGGCGAGCAGTACTTC. This rearrangement joins TRBV30 to TRBJ2-7; 7 nucleotides line up with TRBD2. Trimming took 2 bases from V and 6 from J; bases not matched to a gene: 1. The CDR3 sequence is 11 residues long. Germline V CDR1 and CDR2: GTSNPN, SVGIG (reference sequence).

The chain employs TRBV5-8 and TRBJ2-7, with 9 bases lining up with TRBD1. Per the germline V gene, CDR1 is SGHTS and CDR2 is YDEGEE. Germline trimming cut 3 bases from V and 6 bases from J; bases unmatched to any gene: 7. The CDR3 is 14 amino acids. DNA for the CDR3: TGTGCCAGCAGCTCAGACACAGGGGGCCCCGAGCAGTACTTC. It yields the protein CASSSDTGGPEQYF. The complete variable domain, with remaining parts taken from reference TRBV5-8 and TRBJ2-7, reads EAGVTQSPTHLIKTRGQQATLRCSPISGHTSVYWYQQALGLGLQFLLWYDEGEERNRGNFPPRFSGRQFPNYSSELNVNALELEDSALYLCASSSDTGGPEQYFGPGTRLTVT.

This clone was counted a single time. This chain links TRBV14 with TRBJ1-1; TRBD1 matches at 7 bases. Germline V gene sequence: CDR1 SGHDN, CDR2 FVKESK. Trimming at V came to 9 bases and at J to 5 bases, leaving 12 bases not matched to a gene. The CDR3 runs to 14 residues. The CDR3 DNA reads TGTGCCAGGACGCCCCTTGAGGGGGCAACTGAAGCTTTCTTT. This translates into CARTPLEGATEAFF.

The genes are TRBV19 and TRBJ1-6; D is uncertain. Germline CDR1 LNHDA, CDR2 SQIVND (reference sequence). There are 15 residues in the CDR3. Trimming removed 6 bases from V and 5 bases from J, with 14 bases in between. Here the CDR3 DNA reads TGTGCCAGTAGCCTCCTTGGGCAGAATAATTCACCCCTCCACTTT. Encoded protein: CASSLLGQNNSPLHF.

This clone has only one observation. The chain recombines TRBV19 with TRBJ1-5; D is possibly TRBD1 (6 bases). V shed 5 bases and J shed 7 bases, with 18 bases lying between them. The CDR3 loop spans 15 amino acids. Germline V lookup: CDR1 LNHDA, CDR2 SQIVND (reference sequence). CDR3 residues: CASSVIQGQGQPQHF. The CDR3 DNA sequence: TGTGCCAGTAGTGTCATACAGGGTCAGGGCCAGCCCCAGCATTTT.

This chain uses TRBV18 with TRBJ2-2; 8 positions agree with TRBD2. CDR1 and CDR2 from the germline V gene are KGHSH and LQKENI. V lost 2 bases, J lost 7 bases, and 9 bases stayed unmatched. The CDR3 is made up of 16 amino acids. The CDR3 here is CASSPAGGARDGELFF. The CDR3 bases are TGTGCCAGCTCACCAGCCGGGGGGGCTCGTGACGGGGAGCTGTTTTTT.

Notes on this clone: Other DNA sequences in this sample translate to the same CDR3. The chain recombines TRBV6-5 with TRBJ1-5; possible D gene TRBD1, 5 bases. Germline V lookup: CDR1 MNHEY, CDR2 SVGAGI. The length of the CDR3 is 15 residues. The V end lost 5 bases, the J end lost 5 bases, and 16 bases lay between the germline ends. DNA of the CDR3: TGTGCCAGCAGTCCCTCTACGGGACTCCATCAGCCCCAGCATTTT. This codes for CASSPSTGLHQPQHF.

The CDR3 nucleotides read TGTGCCAGCAGGGGACAGGGGGCATTCTATGGCTACACCTTC. It encodes CASRGQGAFYGYTF. The J gene is TRBJ1-2, the V gene TRBV6-5, with 12 bases that match TRBD1. The CDR3 has 14 residues. The germline CDR1 and CDR2 sequences are MNHEY and SVGAGI. Germline trimming cut 6 bases from V and 4 bases from J; bases unmatched to any gene: 3.

The CDR3, as DNA: TGTGCCTGGAGGGGACAGGGGGTAGCCTACGAGCAGTACTTC. Its protein is CAWRGQGVAYEQYF. J is TRBJ2-7 and V is TRBV30, with 11 bases aligning to TRBD1. Per the germline V gene, CDR1 is GTSNPN and CDR2 is SVGIG (reference sequence). The CDR3 has 14 amino acids. J lost 2 bases, V lost 3 bases, and 3 bases had no gene match.

This chain joins TRBV9 and TRBJ1-5, with D possibly TRBD1 on 5 matching bases. The germline V gene has CDR1 SGDLS and CDR2 YYNGEE. The V and J ends lost 4 bases and 0 bases respectively, with 8 bases between them. The CDR3 length is 14 residues. As DNA, the CDR3 is TGTGCCAGCAGCCGGGGGGATAGCAATCAGCCCCAGCATTTT. Translated: CASSRGDSNQPQHF.

The rearrangement joins TRBV2 to TRBJ1-1; the D is unclear. The CDR3 has 12 residues. Trimming left V 6 bases short and J 12 bases short, with 17 bases between. Germline-derived CDR1 and CDR2 are SNHLY and FYNNEI. The CDR3 reads CASRGMRVGTFF. The DNA for the CDR3 is TGTGCCAGCAGGGGGATGAGAGTGGGAACTTTCTTT.

This rearrangement joins TRBV4-2 to TRBJ2-7; 7 nucleotides align to TRBD1. CDR3 length: 13 residues. CDR1 and CDR2 (germline): LGHNA, YNFKEQ. J gave up 4 bases and V 4 bases, and 4 bases lay outside the gene matches. The chain's CDR3 is CASSRGTEYEQYF. CDR3 bases: TGTGCCAGCAGCCGGGGGACAGAGTACGAGCAGTACTTC.

The chain couples TRBV5-1 to TRBJ2-1, with 9 bases aligning to TRBD2. Per germline, CDR1 SGHRS and CDR2 YFSETQ. Losses at the gene ends were 4 bases for V and 7 bases for J; bases not matched to a gene: 15. The CDR3 spans 17 residues. Here the CDR3 DNA reads TGCGCCAGCAGCCGAAGGGAGATAGGCGGGGGGGGAAATGAGCAGTTCTTC. Amino acids: CASSRREIGGGGNEQFF.

The chain uses TRBV5-1 and TRBJ2-1, with D unresolved. The V end was cut by 4 bases, the J end by 6 bases, with 11 bases between. The CDR3 is made up of 13 amino acids. Germline V lookup: CDR1 SGHRS, CDR2 YFSETQ. The CDR3 spells CASSPRYRNEQFF. As DNA, the CDR3 is TGCGCCAGCAGCCCCCGATATCGCAATGAGCAGTTCTTC.

The table lists this clone with a count of one. V gene TRBV7-3 combines with J gene TRBJ2-5, with a tentative D call TRBD1 (5 bases). Per germline, CDR1 SGHTA and CDR2 FQGTGA. This CDR3 region has 15 residues. With 2 bases removed from V and 2 bases from J, the gap between germline ends came to 12 bases. The CDR3 DNA reads as TGTGCCAGCAGCTTATCAAGGGGCGTACAAGAGACCCAGTACTTC. Protein: CASSLSRGVQETQYF.

CDR3 bases: TGTGCCAGCAGCGTAGGGGATCAGGGGGCATATCCAGGAAACACCATATATTTT. It specifies CASSVGDQGAYPGNTIYF. The V call is TRBV9, the J call TRBJ1-3, with 8 positions matching TRBD1. V dropped 0 bases and J dropped 4; count of bases not matched to a gene: 12. The CDR3 totals 18 residues. CDR1 and CDR2 (germline): SGDLS, YYNGEE.

The V call is TRBV5-6, the J call TRBJ2-7, with D possibly being TRBD1 (5 bases). Germline V gene sequence: CDR1 SGHDT, CDR2 YYEEEE. The CDR3 spans 14 residues. Trimming shortened V by 0 bases and J by 1 base, and 8 bases separated the two germline ends. This CDR3 is CASSLGQTSYEQYF. DNA of the CDR3: TGTGCCAGCAGCTTGGGACAGACATCCTACGAGCAGTACTTC.

A few counts support this clone. V usage is TRBV5-1 and J usage is TRBJ2-1; 7 bases agree with TRBD1. The CDR3 contains 17 residues. V gave up 2 bases and J gave up 4 bases; unmatched junction bases: 12. Germline V gives CDR1 SGHRS, CDR2 YFSETQ. The CDR3, as DNA: TGCGCCAGCAGCTTCAGGACAGGCGCGCTCAAATACAATGAGCAGTTCTTC. Translated, it gives CASSFRTGALKYNEQFF.

The rearrangement uses TRBV6-5 and TRBJ1-6, with TRBD1 as a possible D gene (5 bases). CDR3 size: 13 residues. Germline lookup yields CDR1 MNHEY and CDR2 SVGAGI. V was shortened by 6 bases and J by 9 bases, with 12 bases between the two germline ends. CDR3 DNA sequence: TGTGCCAGCAGCCCCGACAGTGGTTCACCCCTCCACTTT. This encodes CASSPDSGSPLHF.

This clone was detected only once. This chain connects TRBV5-4 to TRBJ1-2; TRBD1 aligns across 7 bases. Germline values: CDR1 SGHNT, CDR2 YYREEE (reference sequence). The V and J ends lost 4 bases and 6 bases, in that order; junction bases with no gene match: 12. The CDR3 sequence is 15 residues long. The CDR3 sequence is CASSRGTETQNGYTF. The CDR3 DNA sequence: TGTGCCAGCAGCCGTGGGACAGAGACCCAAAATGGCTACACCTTC.

V is TRBV2 and J is TRBJ1-5, with no clear D. The CDR3 is 13 residues long. V was pared by 7 bases and J by 4 bases, with 11 bases between. The germline V gene encodes CDR1 SNHLY and CDR2 FYNNEI. CDR3 nucleotide sequence: TGTGCCAGCAAGGCGGGGTCGAATCAGCCCCAGCATTTT. It encodes CASKAGSNQPQHF.

V gene TRBV7-9 combines with J gene TRBJ2-3; tentatively, D is TRBD1 (6 bases). Germline loops: CDR1 SEHNR, CDR2 FQNEAQ (reference sequence). With 4 bases removed from V and 1 base from J, the gap between germline ends came to 12 bases. The CDR3 loop spans 15 amino acids. CDR3 nucleotide sequence: TGTGCCAGCAGCTGGGGTAGACAGGGCACAGATACGCAGTATTTT. Amino acids: CASSWGRQGTDTQYF. The full variable domain, completed using reference TRBV7-9 and TRBJ2-3, is DTGVSQNPRHKITKRGQNVTFRCDPISEHNRLYWYRQTLGQGPEFLTYFQNEAQLEKSRLLSDRFSAERPKGSFSTLEIQRTEQGDSAMYLCASSWGRQGTDTQYFGPGTRLTVL.

This chain joins TRBV7-2 and TRBJ2-1; 11 bases are shared with TRBD2. V shed 5 bases, J shed 3 bases, and the junction held 12 bases outside the gene matches. This CDR3 contains 18 residues. Germline assignment: CDR1 SGHTA and CDR2 FQGNSA. CDR3 sequence (DNA): TGTGCCAGCAGCCCACGAGGCCCTACTAGCGGGGGCTACAATGAGCAGTTCTTC. Translated, it gives CASSPRGPTSGGYNEQFF.

This sequence joins TRBV7-3 and TRBJ1-1; 8 bases fit TRBD1. CDR1 is SGHTA, CDR2 FQGTGA, per germline. This CDR3 is built from 15 residues. V lost 5 bases to trimming and J lost 3 bases; unmatched junction nucleotides: 8. The CDR3 loop reads CASSLRGQADTEAFF. CDR3 nucleotides: TGTGCCAGCAGCCTAAGGGGACAGGCCGACACTGAAGCTTTCTTT.

The genes are TRBV5-1 and TRBJ2-2; D remains unclear. V was cut by 0 bases and J by 0 bases, with 9 bases left in between. The CDR3 contains 16 residues. The germline CDR1 and CDR2 sequences are SGHRS and YFSETQ. The CDR3 nucleotides are TGCGCCAGCAGCTTGGGATCGAGTTCGAACACCGGGGAGCTGTTTTTT. This encodes CASSLGSSSNTGELFF.

V usage is TRBV10-1 and J usage is TRBJ1-3; D remains ambiguous. The CDR3 sequence is 13 residues long. Germline values: CDR1 WNHNN, CDR2 SYGVQD (reference sequence). Trimming shortened V by 9 bases and J by 3 bases, and 12 bases separated the two germline ends. The DNA of the CDR3 is TGCGCCAGTCAGGACGTCCATGGAAACACCATATATTTT. It is translated as CASQDVHGNTIYF.